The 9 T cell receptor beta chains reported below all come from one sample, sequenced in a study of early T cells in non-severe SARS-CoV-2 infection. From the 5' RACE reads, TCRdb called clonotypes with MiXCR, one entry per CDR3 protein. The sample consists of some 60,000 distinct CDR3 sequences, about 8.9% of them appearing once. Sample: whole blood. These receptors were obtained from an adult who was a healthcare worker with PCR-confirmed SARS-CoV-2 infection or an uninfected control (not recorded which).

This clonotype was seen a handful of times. DNA for the CDR3: TGTGCCAGCAGTTACTTCCTTTCCTACGAGCAGTACTTC. This encodes CASSYFLSYEQYF. The chain has TRBV6-2 or TRBV6-3 and TRBJ2-7; D uncertain. V lost 1 base to trimming and J lost 1 base, with 5 bases between them. The CDR3 covers 13 residues. Germline lookup yields CDR1 MNHEY and CDR2 SVGEGT.

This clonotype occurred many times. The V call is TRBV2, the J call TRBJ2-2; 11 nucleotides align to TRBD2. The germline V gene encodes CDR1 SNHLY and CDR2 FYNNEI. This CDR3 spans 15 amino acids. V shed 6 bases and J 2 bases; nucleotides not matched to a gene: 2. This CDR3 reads CASSGTSGNTGELFF. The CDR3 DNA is TGTGCCAGCAGCGGGACTAGCGGTAACACCGGGGAGCTGTTTTTT.

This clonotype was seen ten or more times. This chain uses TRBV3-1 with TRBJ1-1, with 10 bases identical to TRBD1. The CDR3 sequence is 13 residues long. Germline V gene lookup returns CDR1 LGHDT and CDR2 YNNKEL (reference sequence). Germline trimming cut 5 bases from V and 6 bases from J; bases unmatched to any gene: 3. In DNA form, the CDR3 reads TGTGCCAGCAGCACCGGGACAGGGGCTGAAGCTTTCTTT. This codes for CASSTGTGAEAFF.

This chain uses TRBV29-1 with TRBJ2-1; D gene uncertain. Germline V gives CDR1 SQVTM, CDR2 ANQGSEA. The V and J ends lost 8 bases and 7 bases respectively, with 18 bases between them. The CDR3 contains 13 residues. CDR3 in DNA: TGCAGCCTCCTAACGAGTGGCCTAAATGAGCAGTTCTTC. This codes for CSLLTSGLNEQFF.

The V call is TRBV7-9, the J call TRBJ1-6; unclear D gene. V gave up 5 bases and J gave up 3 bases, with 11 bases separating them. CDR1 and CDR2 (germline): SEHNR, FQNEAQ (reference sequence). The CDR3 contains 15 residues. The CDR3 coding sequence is TGTGCCAGCAGCCGCACAGAAAACTATAATTCACCCCTCCACTTT. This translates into CASSRTENYNSPLHF.

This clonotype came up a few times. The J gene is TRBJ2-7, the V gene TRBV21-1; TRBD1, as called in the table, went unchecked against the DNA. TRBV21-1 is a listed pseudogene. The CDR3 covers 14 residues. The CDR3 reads CARRQVMDPGEQYF. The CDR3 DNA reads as TGTGCCAGGCGACAGGTAATGGATCCAGGCGAGCAGTACTTC.

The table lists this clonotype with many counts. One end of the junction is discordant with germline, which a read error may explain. This CDR3 reads CASSYSPLGDQSGTSENTIYF. DNA for the CDR3: TGTGCCAGCAGTTATTCTCCTCTAGGAGATCAGTCTGGGACTTCTGAAAACACCATATATTTT. The rearrangement links TRBV6-5 to TRBJ1-3; the D gene is possibly TRBD1 (5 bases). CDR1 and CDR2 from the germline V gene are MNHEY and SVGAGI. The length of the CDR3 is 21 residues.

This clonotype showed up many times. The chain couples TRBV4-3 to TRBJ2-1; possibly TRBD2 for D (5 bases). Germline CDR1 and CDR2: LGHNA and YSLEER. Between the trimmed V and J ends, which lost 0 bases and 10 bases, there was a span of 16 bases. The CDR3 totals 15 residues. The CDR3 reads CASSQDLSLAGEQFF. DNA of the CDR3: TGCGCCAGCAGCCAAGATCTTTCCCTAGCTGGGGAGCAGTTCTTC.

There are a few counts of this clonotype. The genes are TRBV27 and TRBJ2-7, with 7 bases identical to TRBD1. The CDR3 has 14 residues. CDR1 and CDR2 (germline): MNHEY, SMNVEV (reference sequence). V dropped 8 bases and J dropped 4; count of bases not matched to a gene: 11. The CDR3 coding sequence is TGTGCCAGCCGGACCGGGACAGTTTTGTACGAGCAGTACTTC. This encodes CASRTGTVLYEQYF.